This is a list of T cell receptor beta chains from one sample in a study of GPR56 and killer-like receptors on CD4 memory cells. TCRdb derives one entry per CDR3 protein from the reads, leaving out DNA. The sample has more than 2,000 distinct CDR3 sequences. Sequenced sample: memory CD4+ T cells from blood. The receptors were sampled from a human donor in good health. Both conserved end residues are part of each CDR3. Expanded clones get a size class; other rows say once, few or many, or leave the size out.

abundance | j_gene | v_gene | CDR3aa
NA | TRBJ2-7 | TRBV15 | CATSTVAGGGYEQYF
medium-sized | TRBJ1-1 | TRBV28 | CASSLGFRAEAFF
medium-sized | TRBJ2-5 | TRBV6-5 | CASRTDRRSQETQYF
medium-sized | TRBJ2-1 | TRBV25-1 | CASRRQGASGGDEQFF
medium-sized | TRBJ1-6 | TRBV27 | CASSFYRNNSPLHF
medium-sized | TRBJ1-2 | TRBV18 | CASSPDFEGYTF
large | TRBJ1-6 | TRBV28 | CASSSSTTGRVNSPLHF
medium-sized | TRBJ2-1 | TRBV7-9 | CASNRQGWNEQFF
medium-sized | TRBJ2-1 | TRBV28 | CASSPQTSGNEQFF
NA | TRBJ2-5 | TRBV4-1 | CASSRPGVQETQYF
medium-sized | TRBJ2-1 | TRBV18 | CASSSRLGYNEQFF
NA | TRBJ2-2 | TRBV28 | CASSLLEAGWNTGELFF
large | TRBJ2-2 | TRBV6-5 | CASSYSSAMNTGELFF
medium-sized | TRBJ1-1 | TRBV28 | CASSEGLNTEAFF
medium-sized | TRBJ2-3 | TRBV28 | CASSTRTGTDTQYF
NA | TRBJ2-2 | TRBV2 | CASSESGQGVRELFF
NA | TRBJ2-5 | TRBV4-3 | CASSRQARPRAQETQYF
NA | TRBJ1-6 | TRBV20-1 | CSASARTGGNSPLHF
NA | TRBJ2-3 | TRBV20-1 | CSAKLAGAPNTDTQYF
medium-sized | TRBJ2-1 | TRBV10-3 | CAISEDGTGDEQFF
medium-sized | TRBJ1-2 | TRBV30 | CAWLTGARGNYGYTF
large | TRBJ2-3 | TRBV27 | CASSLWQGVGTDTQYF